Each of the 9 T cell receptor beta chains below was sequenced from the same sample in a study of T cells after yellow fever vaccination (dated by TCRdb to about 2019). The meaning of the sample's treatment or condition label: live attenuated yellow fever vaccine strain. Library method: 5' RACE. For sequencing, an Illumina HiSeq 2500 was employed. Using fastp at Q25 and MiXCR, TCRdb reprocessed the public reads and kept productive beta chains. Rows merge per CDR3 protein into single entries with the most common DNA and genes. Present in this sample are some 320,000 distinct CDR3 sequences, over 8% of which were seen just once. Around 17% of the sample belongs to the ten largest clones. The sequences come from PBMCs, collected on the day of the first yellow fever vaccination. The receptors come from a man younger than 35 who received the YFV17D yellow fever vaccine.

This clonotype was picked up many times. The rearrangement links TRBV20-1 to TRBJ2-7, with D possibly TRBD1 on 5 matching bases. Germline V lookup: CDR1 DFQATT, CDR2 SNEGSKA (reference sequence). With 3 bases removed from V and 1 base from J, the gap between germline ends came to 7 bases. This CDR3 contains 12 residues. CDR3 in DNA: TGCAGTGCTAGGGCAGGGTCCTACGAGCAGTACTTC. Translation: CSARAGSYEQYF.

This clonotype was counted between two and nine times. The V and J genes are TRBV6-5 and TRBJ2-1, with 8 nucleotides matching TRBD2. Germline V gives CDR1 MNHEY, CDR2 SVGAGI. The CDR3 totals 15 residues. V shed 2 bases, J shed 6 bases, and the junction held 6 bases outside the gene matches. The CDR3 loop is CASSYRLAGGNEQFF. The CDR3 DNA reads TGTGCCAGCAGTTACAGGCTAGCGGGTGGCAATGAGCAGTTCTTC.

This clonotype was seen a few times. The chain is built from TRBV6-1 and TRBJ1-6; 7 nucleotides match TRBD1. Per germline, CDR1 MNHNS and CDR2 SASEGT. Trimming removed 4 bases from V and 6 bases from J; junction bases left unmatched: 6. The CDR3 consists of 15 residues. The CDR3 sequence is CASSVKGAVNSPLHF. DNA for the CDR3: TGTGCCAGCAGTGTGAAGGGGGCAGTTAATTCACCCCTCCACTTT.

This clonotype was observed a few times. This chain joins TRBV4-1 and TRBJ1-3; D is unclear. The CDR3 is 16 amino acids. The V gene's germline CDR1 is MGHRA and CDR2 YSYEKL. V gave up 0 bases and J gave up 5 bases, with 14 bases separating them. CDR3 in amino acids: CASSQDTGLRRNTIYF. In nucleotides, the CDR3 is TGCGCCAGCAGCCAAGATACGGGGTTGCGGCGAAACACCATATATTTT.

The chain couples TRBV6-2 or TRBV6-3 to TRBJ1-5, with 9 bases identical to TRBD1. After removal of 5 bases from V and 0 bases from J, the junction contained 14 bases not matched to a gene. Per the germline V gene, CDR1 is MNHEY and CDR2 is SVGEGT. The CDR3 totals 19 residues. CDR3 loop: CASSPIRDRDEYSNQPQHF. The CDR3, as DNA: TGTGCCAGCAGTCCGATTCGGGACAGGGATGAATATAGCAATCAGCCCCAGCATTTT.

The chain is built from TRBV5-4 and TRBJ1-2, with D hard to call. The germline V gene has CDR1 SGHNT and CDR2 YYREEE (reference sequence). The CDR3 is 15 residues long. V was clipped by 0 bases and J by 2 bases, with 11 bases between them. CDR3 in DNA: TGTGCCAGCAGCTTGGGTCAGTACAAAAACTATGGCTACACCTTC. Translation: CASSLGQYKNYGYTF.

In its sample, this clonotype was seen many times. The chain combines TRBV12-3 or TRBV12-4 with TRBJ2-3; D possibly uses TRBD1 or TRBD2 (5 bases each). Trimming stripped 6 bases from V and 0 bases from J, with 22 bases between. The CDR3 loop spans 18 amino acids. Here the CDR3 DNA reads TGTGCCAGCAGCCAAAAAGAGTCCTGGGGGATTAGCACAGATACGCAGTATTTT. It is translated as CASSQKESWGISTDTQYF.

This chain joins TRBV5-1 and TRBJ2-5; D remains unclear. The V gene lost 0 bases and the J gene lost 0 bases, with 9 bases spanning the gap. CDR3 size: 15 residues. The V gene's germline CDR1 is SGHRS and CDR2 YFSETQ. The CDR3 nucleotides read TGCGCCAGCAGCTTGGATTTCGGTTACCAAGAGACCCAGTACTTC. Translating gives CASSLDFGYQETQYF. Looking up the rest from reference TRBV5-1 and TRBJ2-5 gives the full variable domain: KAGVTQTPRYLIKTRGQQVTLSCSPISGHRSVSWYQQTPGQGLQFLFEYFSETQRNKGNFPGRFSGRQFSNSRSEMNVSTLELGDSALYLCASSLDFGYQETQYFGPGTRLLVL.

The V call is TRBV28, the J call TRBJ2-5, with a possible D match to TRBD2 (7 bases). Trimming stripped 10 bases from V and 6 bases from J, with 21 bases between. This CDR3 comprises 14 residues. Germline lookup yields CDR1 MDHEN and CDR2 SYDVKM. The CDR3 is CATRTAGGRKTQYF. CDR3 sequence (DNA): TGTGCCACCAGGACGGCCGGGGGGCGGAAGACCCAGTACTTC.